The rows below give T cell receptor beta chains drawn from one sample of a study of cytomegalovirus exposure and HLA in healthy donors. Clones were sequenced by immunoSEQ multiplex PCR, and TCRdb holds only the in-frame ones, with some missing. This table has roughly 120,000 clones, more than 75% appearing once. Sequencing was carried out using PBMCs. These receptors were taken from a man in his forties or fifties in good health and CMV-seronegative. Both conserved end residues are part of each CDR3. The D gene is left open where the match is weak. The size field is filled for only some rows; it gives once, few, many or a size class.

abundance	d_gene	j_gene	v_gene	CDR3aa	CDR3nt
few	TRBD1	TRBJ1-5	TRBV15	CATSLTGGSNQPQHF	TGTGCCACCAGCCTCACAGGGGGGAGCAATCAGCCCCAGCATTTT
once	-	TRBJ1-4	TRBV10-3	CAIKSGADEKLFF	TGTGCCATCAAATCAGGGGCGGATGAAAAACTGTTTTTT
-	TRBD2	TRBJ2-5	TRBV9	CASSAMTSVSGETQYF	TGTGCCAGCAGCGCTATGACTAGCGTATCGGGAGAGACCCAGTACTTC
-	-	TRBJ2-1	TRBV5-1	CASSQGGGLYNEQFF	TGCGCCAGCAGCCAGGGAGGGGGTCTTTACAATGAGCAGTTCTTC
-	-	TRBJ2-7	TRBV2	CASREMTNSYEQYF	TGTGCCAGCAGGGAAATGACAAACTCCTACGAGCAGTACTTC
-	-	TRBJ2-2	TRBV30	CAWAGIRELFF	TGTGCCTGGGCAGGGATCCGGGAGCTGTTTTTT
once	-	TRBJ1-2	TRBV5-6	CASSHSWEERPYGYTF	TGTGCCAGCAGCCACTCTTGGGAGGAGCGGCCCTATGGCTACACCTTC
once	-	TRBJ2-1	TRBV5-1	CASSRDTYNEQFF	TGCGCCAGCAGCAGGGACACCTACAATGAGCAGTTCTTC
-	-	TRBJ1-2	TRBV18	CASSPASSNYGYTF	TGTGCCAGCTCACCAGCCAGTTCTAACTATGGCTACACCTTC
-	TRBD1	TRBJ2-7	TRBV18	CASSPGQGAYEQYF	TGTGCCAGCTCACCTGGGCAGGGGGCCTACGAGCAGTACTTC
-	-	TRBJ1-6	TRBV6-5	CASRGPGVRSPLHF	TGTGCCAGCAGGGGGCCAGGGGTTCGATCACCCCTCCACTTT
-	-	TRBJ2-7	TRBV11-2	CASSLAAGLEQYF	TGTGCCAGCAGCTTAGCGGCAGGACTCGAGCAGTACTTC
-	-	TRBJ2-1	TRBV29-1	CSGRKRGIRNEQFF	TGCAGCGGTCGAAAGAGGGGGATACGGAATGAGCAGTTCTTC
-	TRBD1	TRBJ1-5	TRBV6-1	CASSALGTASNQPQHF	TGTGCCAGCAGTGCGCTGGGGACAGCTAGCAATCAGCCCCAGCATTTT
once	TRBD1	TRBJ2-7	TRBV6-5	CATQLGTGATYEQYF	TGTGCCACCCAACTTGGGACAGGTGCTACCTACGAGCAGTACTTC
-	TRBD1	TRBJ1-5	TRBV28	CASSFVSGGFQPQHF	TGTGCCAGCAGTTTTGTTTCAGGGGGTTTTCAGCCCCAGCATTTT
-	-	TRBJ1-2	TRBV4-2	CASSPRGGDSNYGYTF	TGTGCCAGCAGCCCCCGGGGCGGGGATTCAAACTATGGCTACACCTTC
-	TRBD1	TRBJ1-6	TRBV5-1	CASSLEGTGSSPLHF	TGCGCCAGCAGCTTGGAAGGGACAGGCAGTTCACCCCTCCACTTT